The rows below give T cell receptor beta chains drawn from one sample of a study of blood T cells in healthy people across ages. TCRdb ran MiXCR on the 5' RACE reads and lists one entry per CDR3 protein. The sample shows around 1,500,000 distinct CDR3 sequences, roughly 28% of them seen only once. Specimen: blood. The receptor source for this set is a woman aged 25 to 39 in good health. Both conserved end residues are part of each CDR3. Each record gives: clone size, V gene, J gene, D gene, CDR3 protein, CDR3 DNA. D genes are given only for firm matches. The listing skips clone size in some rows; elsewhere it reads once, few, many or a size class.

many	TRBV20-1	TRBJ2-7	.	CSALRMTGTYEQYF	TGCAGTGCTTTACGAATGACAGGTACCTACGAGCAGTACTTC
.	TRBV14	TRBJ2-3	.	CASSQMGFGVDTQYF	TGTGCCAGCAGCCAAATGGGCTTTGGGGTAGATACGCAGTATTTT
many	TRBV7-7	TRBJ2-3	.	CASSLTRADTQYF	TGTGCCAGCAGCTTGACAAGAGCAGATACGCAGTATTTT
.	TRBV6-6	TRBJ2-5	.	CASSDGSAQETQYF	TGTGCCAGCAGTGACGGTTCAGCTCAAGAGACCCAGTACTTC
.	TRBV7-9	TRBJ2-3	.	CASSLVASDNTQYF	TGTGCCAGCAGCTTAGTCGCTAGCGACAATACGCAGTATTTT
few	TRBV6-6	TRBJ1-1	.	CASSYSRLGLHTEAFF	TGTGCCAGCAGTTACTCGAGATTGGGGCTACACACTGAAGCTTTCTTT
.	TRBV4-1	TRBJ2-5	.	CASSQLLTETQYF	TGCGCCAGCAGCCAATTACTCACAGAGACCCAGTACTTC
.	TRBV4-1	TRBJ2-5	TRBD1	CASSQAGTGDMETQYF	TGCGCCAGCAGCCAAGCCGGGACAGGGGACATGGAGACCCAGTACTTC
few	TRBV5-5	TRBJ2-7	TRBD1	CASSFTGQAPYEQYF	TGTGCCAGCAGCTTTACTGGACAGGCACCCTACGAGCAGTACTTC
few	TRBV7-2	TRBJ2-3	.	CASSPQAGDTQYF	TGTGCCAGCAGCCCCCAGGCGGGCGATACGCAGTATTTT
.	TRBV7-9	TRBJ2-2	TRBD1	CASSPTGTGEAGELFF	TGTGCCAGCAGCCCCACCGGGACAGGGGAAGCCGGGGAGCTGTTTTTT
few	TRBV28	TRBJ2-1	.	CASSFGPSSYNEQFF	TGTGCCAGCAGTTTTGGTCCCAGCTCCTACAATGAGCAGTTCTTC
.	TRBV27	TRBJ1-4	.	CASSAGWLNEKLFF	TGTGCCAGCAGTGCCGGGTGGCTTAATGAAAAACTGTTTTTT
many	TRBV7-9	TRBJ2-7	.	CASSASGYEQYF	TGTGCCAGCTCTGCTTCCGGCTACGAGCAGTACTTC
.	TRBV7-3	TRBJ2-7	.	CASSLSSSHEQYF	TGTGCCAGCAGCTTATCTAGCTCGCACGAGCAGTACTTC
few	TRBV15	TRBJ2-2	TRBD2	CATSPHSGSNTGELFF	TGTGCCACCAGCCCCCATAGCGGGAGCAACACCGGGGAGCTGTTTTTT
.	TRBV4-1	TRBJ2-4	.	CASSQDAGQGQNIQYF	TGCGCCAGTAGCCAAGATGCGGGTCAGGGCCAAAACATTCAGTACTTC